This T cell receptor (beta chain) was retrieved from a study of T cells in Graves' hyperthyroidism and ophthalmopathy (dated by TCRdb to between 2017 and 2020). With respect to the entire study: To identify distinguishing TCR V-J signatures, a discovery cohort of roughly 100 patients was used, comprising 40 to 45 with Graves' ophthalmopathy and some 57 with stable Graves' hyperthyroidism. An independent validation cohort of around 19 hyperthyroidism patients and 17 patients who later progressed to ophthalmopathy tested prospective prediction of ophthalmopathy. The 75 to 100 discovery patients were divided at random into training and test sets in a 7:3 ratio. In several Graves' hyperthyroidism patients, the study also compared T-cell repertoires from thyroid tissue with T-cell repertoires from blood. After blood sampling, hyperthyroidism patients were treated with methimazole at a starting dose of 30 mg daily, and ophthalmopathy patients were treated with high-dose intravenous methylprednisolone. The paper reports TCR Vbeta CDR3 sequencing of some 140 peripheral blood samples: 40 or so ophthalmopathy, roughly 80 hyperthyroidism and approximately 17 progressor patients. Study-wide findings and limitations: A 13 V-J signature model separated ophthalmopathy from stable hyperthyroidism, with 87.88% sensitivity and 81% to 83% specificity in cross-validation and 80%/75% in testing. Blood samples also contained most of the expanded thyroid clonotypes (frequency above 0.001), which suggests that blood repertoires may reflect thyroid immune responses. In validation, progression to ophthalmopathy was predicted by the model with around 71% sensitivity and under 85% specificity, a median of roughly 6.4 months before onset. No statistical method was used to set the sample size in advance, and investigators knew the group allocation.

Looking up the germline V gene (reference sequence) yields CDR1 DFQATT and CDR2 SNEGSKA. The CDR3 totals 10 residues, both ends included. The TCR beta CDR3 regions were amplified from RNA transcripts. For the first round of RT-PCR on the TCR CDR3, the HTBI primer set was used together with the Qiagen OneStep RT-PCR kit. Libraries were constructed in a second round of multiplex PCR, after which size selection and purification were carried out. Paired-end sequencing of the libraries was performed with 100 bp reads on an Illumina HiSeq2000. For the original study's pipeline: Raw data were processed with SOAPnuke, discarding reads with adapters, uncalled bases, mean Phred below 15, or no exact constant-primer or identifier match. COPE v1.2.5 was used to merge the high-quality paired reads, and each unique nucleotide sequence was defined as a clonotype. Clonotypes were aligned to IMGT TRBV, TRBD and TRBJ reference segments using MiTCR v1.1. Only V-J combinations with frequency above 0.0001, covering roughly 99% of repertoires, were analysed. The TCS score was defined as the ratio of F50 (clonal expansion) to E x V (chaos), calculated using BLOSUM62-based TCRdist between CDR3 peptides within each V-J. Welch's t-statistics and random forest reduced roughly 540 V-J features to 10 to 15, which were used in a naive Bayes classifier (R e1071). In-frame beta chains were kept once TCRdb had trimmed the public reads at Q25 with fastp and called clones with MiXCR. Each entry is one CDR3 protein sequence, shown with its most common DNA and genes. Clone size and V and J calls follow TCRdb, not the original study. This sample is represented by a few hundred thousand distinct CDR3 sequences; under 60% of them were singletons. The ten largest account for approximately 8.2% of the sample.

Worth noting for this clonotype: Its cognate antigen has yet to be identified. Because the CDR3 is missing its conserved closing phenylalanine or tryptophan, this is likely a read error. It is unclear where the CDR3 begins or ends on the DNA, so no DNA is shown, and the CDR3 is as TCRdb lists it.

A patient counted as having stable Graves' hyperthyroidism if no progression to ophthalmopathy occurred over 18 months of follow-up. The hyperthyroidism patients were between 18 and 65 years old and newly diagnosed, with a disease duration of less than 2 months. The study excluded patients with uncontrolled infections, other autoimmune diseases, pregnancy or lactation. Diagnoses were based on clinical symptoms, serum thyroxine and TRAb, thyroid ultrasound and orbital computed tomography. Total RNA was extracted using Trizol reagent, and RNA quality was assessed on an Agilent 2100 Bioanalyzer. Material for sequencing was peripheral blood or thyroid tissue (not recorded which). This clonotype was sampled from a woman between 18 and 29 years old with Graves' hyperthyroidism. Donor details come from another sample of the same person, matched by shared clones. The chain was built from TRBV20-1 and TRBJ2-7; the DNA was not used to check the table's D call, TRBD2. CDR3 loop: CSAPSGRLAG.